One and the same sample provided the 30 T cell receptor beta chains below, sequenced in a study of T cell responses to AZD1222 COVID-19 vaccine. TCRdb's copy holds only in-frame clones and misses some; the assay was immunoSEQ multiplex PCR. The sample lists 150,000 to 200,000 clones, about nine tenths seen once, with about 1.5% in the top ten. The sample consisted of peripheral blood, taken on day 0 of AZD1222 vaccination. The origin of the receptors is an adult in good health.

The count of this clone is one. This chain joins TRBV7-2 and TRBJ1-5, with TRBD1 matching 8 bases. The CDR3 covers 15 residues. Losses at the gene ends were 4 bases for V and 7 bases for J; bases not matched to a gene: 9. Germline V lookup: CDR1 SGHTA, CDR2 FQGNSA. Written as DNA, the CDR3 is TGTGCCAGCAGCTCAGGACAGGGATATGGACAGCCCCAGCATTTT. The encoded protein is CASSSGQGYGQPQHF.

V and J are TRBV7-3 and TRBJ1-1; D not certain. CDR1 and CDR2 from the germline V gene are SGHTA and FQGTGA. The CDR3 sequence is 14 residues long. Trimming stripped 3 bases from V and 0 bases from J, with 8 bases between. CDR3 in DNA: TGTGCCAGCAGCTTGCCCAGGATGAACACTGAAGCTTTCTTT. Amino acids: CASSLPRMNTEAFF. The full variable domain, in which reference TRBV7-3 and TRBJ1-1 provide the parts outside the CDR3, is GAGVSQTPSNKVTEKGKYVELRCDPISGHTALYWYRQSLGQGPEFLIYFQGTGAADDSGLPNDRFFAVRPEGSVSTLKIQRTERGDSAVYLCASSLPRMNTEAFFGQGTRLTVV.

This clone was recorded only once. The V call is TRBV7-2, the J call TRBJ1-1, with D hard to call. Germline V gene data show CDR1 as SGHTA and CDR2 as FQGNSA. The CDR3 runs 15 residues. The germline V and J ends were trimmed by 5 bases and 0 bases, with 13 bases remaining between them. CDR3 sequence reads: CASSPLLDMNTEAFF. The CDR3 DNA follows: TGTGCCAGCAGCCCCTTATTAGACATGAACACTGAAGCTTTCTTT.

This clone has a single count. The gene calls are TRBV28 and TRBJ2-4; D could derive from TRBD1 or TRBD2 (6 bases each). CDR3 size: 16 residues. Between the trimmed V and J ends, which lost 8 bases and 0 bases, there was a span of 17 bases. Germline CDR1 MDHEN, CDR2 SYDVKM. The CDR3 protein is CASVSGGPLAKNIQYF. DNA of the CDR3: TGTGCCAGCGTGTCTGGGGGGCCTCTAGCCAAAAACATTCAGTACTTC.

This clone was recorded once. J is TRBJ1-4 and V is TRBV3-1 (or the pseudogene TRBV3-2); TRBD1 might be the D (6 bases). CDR1 and CDR2 from the germline V gene are LGHDT and YNNKEL (reference sequence). The CDR3 consists of 18 residues. V was pared by 0 bases and J by 4 bases, with 18 bases between. The CDR3 nucleotides are TGTGCCAGCAGCCAAGATCCAAGTTGGGGGGCGGATAATGAAAAACTGTTTTTT. This codes for CASSQDPSWGADNEKLFF.

V gene TRBV19 combines with J gene TRBJ1-2, with a possible D match to TRBD1 (5 bases). The CDR3 is made up of 14 amino acids. Trimming pared 7 bases from V and 1 base from J, leaving 13 bases between. The V gene's germline CDR1 is LNHDA and CDR2 SQIVND (reference sequence). The CDR3 loop reads CASNPSGRNYGYTF. The CDR3 nucleotides are TGTGCCAGTAACCCGTCAGGGCGTAACTATGGCTACACCTTC.

The rearrangement links TRBV11-2 to TRBJ2-3; 12 bases are a match to TRBD2. Germline loops: CDR1 SGHAT, CDR2 FQNNGV. The CDR3 has 18 residues. Germline trimming cut 4 bases from V and 2 bases from J; bases unmatched to any gene: 10. The CDR3 DNA follows: TGTGCCAGCAGCTCCCTGGTACTAGCGGGGGGTAACACAGATACGCAGTATTTT. It yields the protein CASSSLVLAGGNTDTQYF. The complete variable domain, with remaining parts taken from reference TRBV11-2 and TRBJ2-3, reads EAGVAQSPRYKIIEKRQSVAFWCNPISGHATLYWYQQILGQGPKLLIQFQNNGVVDDSQLPKDRFSAERLKGVDSTLKIQPAKLEDSAVYLCASSSLVLAGGNTDTQYFGPGTRLTVL.

The chain carries TRBV2 and TRBJ2-7, with D perhaps matching TRBD1 (6 bases). Germline CDR1 and CDR2: SNHLY and FYNNEI. The CDR3 sequence is 13 residues long. V was trimmed by 10 bases and J by 3 bases, leaving 16 bases between them. As DNA, the CDR3 is TGTGCCACCAGGGGCGGAGAGGTCTACGAGCAGTACTTC. It translates to CATRGGEVYEQYF.

The genes are TRBV30 and TRBJ2-1; 8 bases align to TRBD2. This CDR3 has 13 amino acids. The germline V gene encodes CDR1 GTSNPN and CDR2 SVGIG (reference sequence). Germline trimming cut 2 bases from V and 9 bases from J; bases unmatched to any gene: 6. CDR3 DNA: TGTGCCTGGAGTTCTGGACTAGCCAGTGAGCAGTTCTTC. It is translated as CAWSSGLASEQFF.

J is TRBJ2-2 and V is TRBV18, with 10 bases identical to TRBD2. The CDR3 length is 18 residues. The J segment lost 0 bases and the V segment lost 6 bases, leaving 10 bases of the junction unmatched. CDR1 KGHSH and CDR2 LQKENI come from the germline V gene. CDR3 coding DNA: TGTGCCAGCTCGCTATTAATAGCGGGGGGCGCGAACACCGGGGAGCTGTTTTTT. It specifies CASSLLIAGGANTGELFF.

The chain has TRBV12-3 or TRBV12-4 and TRBJ1-2; TRBD1 matches 11 bases. The CDR3 spans 13 residues. The V gene end was trimmed by 5 bases and the J gene end by 6 bases; junction bases not matched to a gene: 2. The CDR3 DNA follows: TGTGCCAGCAGTAGGACAGGGGGCGATGGCTACACCTTC. The encoded protein is CASSRTGGDGYTF.

The chain is built from TRBV24-1 and TRBJ2-1, with TRBD2 identical over 13 bases. There are 18 residues in the CDR3. The germline CDR1 and CDR2 sequences are KGHDR and SFDVKD. V lost 1 base to trimming and J lost 5 bases; unmatched junction nucleotides: 7. CDR3 sequence: CATSDFIGTSGTDNEQFF. The CDR3 DNA reads as TGTGCCACCAGTGATTTCATTGGGACTAGCGGGACCGACAATGAGCAGTTCTTC.

The rearrangement links TRBV27 to TRBJ2-2; 9 bases align to TRBD2. Trimming at V came to 2 bases and at J to 8 bases, leaving 15 bases not matched to a gene. CDR1 is MNHEY, CDR2 SMNVEV, per germline (reference sequence). The CDR3 sequence is 18 residues long. The DNA of the CDR3 is TGTGCCAGCAGTTTACTAAGCGGGAGGTCCTCGGGAATTGGGGAGCTGTTTTTT. It specifies CASSLLSGRSSGIGELFF.

The chain recombines TRBV19 with TRBJ1-5; possible D gene TRBD1, 6 bases. The CDR3 is 17 amino acids. Trimming shortened V by 4 bases and J by 1 base, and 17 bases separated the two germline ends. Germline CDR1 and CDR2: LNHDA and SQIVND (reference sequence). The CDR3 reads CASSSRLGHLSNQPQHF. The DNA for the CDR3 is TGTGCCAGTAGTAGCAGGCTGGGACACCTAAGCAATCAGCCCCAGCATTTT.

The chain carries TRBV14 and TRBJ1-1; D possibly corresponds to TRBD1 (6 bases). In germline, CDR1 is SGHDN, CDR2 FVKESK. The length of the CDR3 is 15 residues. V dropped 6 bases and J dropped 4 bases, with 18 bases sitting between them. CDR3 region: CASSRNRGGGTEAFF. The DNA for the CDR3 is TGTGCCAGCAGTCGAAACAGAGGGGGAGGCACTGAAGCTTTCTTT. The variable domain in full, with the rest retrieved from reference TRBV14 and TRBJ1-1, is EAGVTQFPSHSVIEKGQTVTLRCDPISGHDNLYWYRRVMGKEIKFLLHFVKESKQDESGMPNNRFLAERTGGTYSTLKVQPAELEDSGVYFCASSRNRGGGTEAFFGQGTRLTVV.

This clone occurred once. The V call is TRBV28, the J call TRBJ1-4; tentative D call: TRBD1 (5 bases). Germline lookup yields CDR1 MDHEN and CDR2 SYDVKM. V lost 5 bases, J lost 8 bases, and 18 bases lay in between. The CDR3 runs 15 residues. For the CDR3, the DNA is TGTGCCAGCAGTCCTAGCCTCCCCGGGGGAGAAAAACTGTTTTTT. The encoded protein is CASSPSLPGGEKLFF.

The rearrangement uses TRBV5-1 and TRBJ2-3; 11 nucleotides agree with TRBD2. The junction had 4 bases not matched to a gene; V was cut back by 2 bases and J by 8 bases. The germline gives CDR1 SGHRS, CDR2 YFSETQ. This CDR3 has 14 residues. The CDR3 sequence is CASSFGTSGGTQYF. The DNA for the CDR3 is TGCGCCAGCAGCTTTGGGACTAGCGGCGGTACGCAGTATTTT.

The chain uses TRBV30 and TRBJ2-7; D is undetermined. The CDR3 has 13 residues. The V and J ends lost 6 bases and 4 bases respectively, with 16 bases between them. CDR1 GTSNPN and CDR2 SVGIG come from the germline V gene (reference sequence). CDR3 region: CACSVGPIYEQYF. CDR3 DNA: TGTGCCTGCTCGGTCGGCCCGATTTACGAGCAGTACTTC.

The V and J genes are TRBV11-2 and TRBJ1-1; 7 bases fit TRBD1. The CDR3 is made up of 15 amino acids. V gave up 5 bases and J gave up 1 base; unmatched junction bases: 7. Germline values: CDR1 SGHAT, CDR2 FQNNGV. This CDR3 is CASSQSTGTNTEAFF. As DNA, the CDR3 is TGTGCCAGCAGCCAATCGACAGGGACGAACACTGAAGCTTTCTTT.

J is TRBJ1-1 and V is TRBV14, with no clear D. In germline, CDR1 is SGHDN, CDR2 FVKESK. The CDR3 totals 13 residues. The V end was cut by 4 bases, the J end by 7 bases, with 13 bases between. This CDR3 is CASSLLSSLEAFF. CDR3 sequence (DNA): TGTGCCAGCAGCCTTCTTAGCTCCCTTGAAGCTTTCTTT.

This clone has just a few counts. This sequence joins TRBV7-3 and TRBJ2-1; no firm D call. Germline-derived CDR1 and CDR2 are SGHTA and FQGTGA. This CDR3 region has 13 residues. V dropped 2 bases and J dropped 1 base, with 3 bases sitting between them. CDR3 in DNA: TGTGCCAGCAGCTTAGGATCCTACAATGAGCAGTTCTTC. As protein: CASSLGSYNEQFF.

As DNA, the CDR3 is TGTGCCAGCGGACAAGGTGGCAATCAGCCCCAGCATTTT. Translation gives CASGQGGNQPQHF. The chain links TRBV30 to TRBJ1-5, with D possibly matching TRBD1 (5 bases). Trimming pared 8 bases from V and 2 bases from J, leaving 13 bases between. CDR3 length equals 13 residues. Germline-derived CDR1 and CDR2 are GTSNPN and SVGIG (reference sequence).

The chain uses TRBV6-2 or TRBV6-3 and TRBJ2-1, with TRBD2 matching over 7 bases. V shed 2 bases, J shed 6 bases, and the junction held 10 bases outside the gene matches. This CDR3 contains 16 residues. Germline V gene data show CDR1 as MNHEY and CDR2 as SVGEGT. The CDR3 protein is CASSYTRLAGFNEQFF. In nucleotides, the CDR3 is TGTGCCAGCAGTTACACGCGACTAGCAGGGTTCAATGAGCAGTTCTTC.

The chain joins TRBV9 to TRBJ2-6, with 12 bases matching TRBD1. V dropped 6 bases and J dropped 0; count of bases not matched to a gene: 10. Germline-derived CDR1 and CDR2 are SGDLS and YYNGEE. CDR3 size: 19 residues. Here the CDR3 reads CASNLGTGGPFSGANVLTF. CDR3 in DNA: TGTGCCAGCAATTTAGGGACAGGGGGCCCCTTCTCTGGGGCCAACGTCCTGACTTTC.

The chain joins TRBV11-2 to TRBJ1-2, with TRBD1 identical over 8 bases. With 4 bases clipped from V and 0 bases from J, the junction kept 10 bases outside the gene matches. Germline CDR1 and CDR2: SGHAT and FQNNGV. The CDR3 covers 17 residues. The CDR3 region is CASSSHDRGLANYGYTF. The CDR3 nucleotides read TGTGCCAGCAGCTCACATGACAGGGGTTTAGCTAACTATGGCTACACCTTC.

The V call is TRBV2, the J call TRBJ2-6; D is undetermined. Deletions cut 7 bases from V and 0 bases from J, with 7 bases between. From germline, CDR1 is SNHLY and CDR2 FYNNEI. CDR3 size: 14 residues. CDR3: CASMYGSGANVLTF. The CDR3 DNA follows: TGTGCCAGCATGTACGGCTCTGGGGCCAACGTCCTGACTTTC.

This chain joins TRBV5-1 and TRBJ1-2, with unresolved D. The CDR3 spans 13 residues. Germline-derived CDR1 and CDR2 are SGHRS and YFSETQ. V was clipped by 1 base and J by 4 bases, with 8 bases between them. CDR3 amino acids: CASSLTQSYGYTF. CDR3 bases: TGCGCCAGCAGCTTGACACAGAGCTATGGCTACACCTTC.

Note on this clone: The same CDR3 can be traced to other DNA sequences in this sample. The V call is TRBV7-9, the J call TRBJ1-1, with unresolved D. The CDR3 runs 13 residues. V lost 1 base, J lost 4 bases, and 7 bases lay in between. Germline CDR1 reads SEHNR; CDR2 reads FQNEAQ (reference sequence). CDR3 nucleotide sequence: TGTGCCAGCAGCTTAGACTCGGGCACTGAAGCTTTCTTT. Amino acid sequence: CASSLDSGTEAFF. The variable domain in full, completed from reference TRBV7-9 and TRBJ1-1, reads DTGVSQNPRHKITKRGQNVTFRCDPISEHNRLYWYRQTLGQGPEFLTYFQNEAQLEKSRLLSDRFSAERPKGSFSTLEIQRTEQGDSAMYLCASSLDSGTEAFFGQGTRLTVV.

The chain carries TRBV7-8 and TRBJ1-1, with D possibly being TRBD1 (6 bases). The V gene lost 1 base and the J gene lost 0 bases, with 9 bases spanning the gap. The CDR3 totals 15 residues. Germline CDR1 reads SGHVS; CDR2 reads FQNEAQ. The CDR3 DNA reads as TGTGCCAGCAGCTTAGAAGGGGGAATGAACACTGAAGCTTTCTTT. It codes for CASSLEGGMNTEAFF.

The J gene is TRBJ2-7, the V gene TRBV28; TRBD1 might be the D (6 bases). V lost 1 base and J 5 bases, leaving 21 bases between the germline ends. The CDR3 totals 17 residues. The V gene's germline CDR1 is MDHEN and CDR2 SYDVKM. The CDR3 spells CASSLYPGQLAVNEQYF. In nucleotides, the CDR3 is TGTGCCAGCAGTTTATATCCCGGACAGCTAGCCGTCAACGAGCAGTACTTC.